A selection of T cell receptor beta chains follows, all from one sample in a study of blood T cell repertoires in COVID-19. The table came from immunoSEQ multiplex PCR; TCRdb's copy has only in-frame clones and leaves some out. The sample contains 130,000 to 150,000 clones, around 87% of which appear only once. The sequencing sample was made of peripheral blood. The receptors originated from a man aged 45 to 65 who had recovered from COVID-19. Each CDR3 is given without its conserved first and last residue. Fields, in order: J gene, V gene, D gene, CDR3 protein. A D gene is named only where the DNA matches it firmly.

TRBJ1-4 TRBV10-3 TRBD1 AISRDREAKLF
TRBJ2-2 TRBV10-3 - AISEPRGSTGELF
TRBJ2-2 TRBV6-2/TRBV6-3 - ASSYSPWSGTGELF
TRBJ2-7 TRBV27 - ASTSGPRGSYEQY
TRBJ1-1 TRBV6-5 - ASNVGGSWTEAF
TRBJ1-1 TRBV6-5 - ASSYGGVNTEAF
TRBJ2-7 TRBV6-1 - ASSETSYEQY
TRBJ2-3 TRBV4-2 TRBD2 ASSPAGGATDTQY
TRBJ2-1 TRBV7-9 - ASSPRPSHKGNEQF
TRBJ1-4 TRBV5-1 - ASSLYGEDEKLF
TRBJ2-7 TRBV19 - ASRPNPGTPAYEQY
TRBJ1-4 TRBV2 - ASRVHPTNEKLF
TRBJ2-3 TRBV13 TRBD2 ASSMVTSGGNTQY
TRBJ1-2 TRBV2 - ASSERGALWYGYT
TRBJ1-5 TRBV19 TRBD1 ASSGDRDQPQH
TRBJ1-1 TRBV7-2 - ASSREMNTEAF
TRBJ2-7 TRBV5-1 - ASSLVASAYEQY
TRBJ2-7 TRBV7-9 TRBD1 ASSFSGQGGYEQY
TRBJ2-3 TRBV11-3 TRBD1 ASSSRQGGTDTQY
TRBJ2-7 TRBV5-8 TRBD1 ASSSWTGPYEQY
TRBJ1-1 TRBV7-9 TRBD1 ASSVQGAEAF
TRBJ2-3 TRBV9 - ASSLRGVRASGRTDTQY
TRBJ2-1 TRBV9 - ASSSRQGTMSEQF
TRBJ1-1 TRBV12-3/TRBV12-4 - ASSFYSEAF
TRBJ1-2 TRBV5-3 - AQCPGLYYGYT
TRBJ2-7 TRBV3-1/TRBV3-2 - ASSQPGLPVEQY
TRBJ1-6 TRBV4-2 - ASSQEQTVRSPLH
TRBJ2-3 TRBV9 - ASSVYPSGTDTQY
TRBJ1-1 TRBV27 - ASSLEGYGTEAF
TRBJ1-2 TRBV21-1 - ASSKGRGSYGYT
TRBJ2-1 TRBV19 TRBD2 ASRKAGGTYNEQF
TRBJ1-4 TRBV5-1 TRBD1 ASSPGTGWDEKLF
TRBJ1-2 TRBV7-9 TRBD1 ASSAGRGGNYGYT
TRBJ2-2 TRBV10-3 - ASQGGADTGELF
TRBJ1-2 TRBV5-5 TRBD1 ASSFPPGQGYGYT
TRBJ2-4 TRBV21-1 - ASILDRPNIQY
TRBJ1-1 TRBV7-2 TRBD1 ASSYTGGETEAF
TRBJ1-5 TRBV6-6 TRBD1 ASNPPGGKGSQPQH
TRBJ2-7 TRBV18 TRBD2 ASSAGGGAYEQY
TRBJ2-7 TRBV5-5 TRBD1 ASSLDPGQLSYEQY
TRBJ1-1 TRBV24-1 TRBD1 ATSEGQGANVVRNRVAF
TRBJ1-5 TRBV6-5 - ASNSGGQPQH
TRBJ1-1 TRBV30 TRBD1 AWTRTGMNTEAF
TRBJ2-2 TRBV4-2 TRBD1 ASSPQGDTGELF
TRBJ2-5 TRBV7-8 TRBD1 ASSRDRETQY
TRBJ1-2 TRBV3-1/TRBV3-2 - ASSRSLVKE
TRBJ1-2 TRBV2 TRBD1 ASSELNRGYGYT
TRBJ2-2 TRBV4-2 TRBD1 ASSLSGQGTTGELF